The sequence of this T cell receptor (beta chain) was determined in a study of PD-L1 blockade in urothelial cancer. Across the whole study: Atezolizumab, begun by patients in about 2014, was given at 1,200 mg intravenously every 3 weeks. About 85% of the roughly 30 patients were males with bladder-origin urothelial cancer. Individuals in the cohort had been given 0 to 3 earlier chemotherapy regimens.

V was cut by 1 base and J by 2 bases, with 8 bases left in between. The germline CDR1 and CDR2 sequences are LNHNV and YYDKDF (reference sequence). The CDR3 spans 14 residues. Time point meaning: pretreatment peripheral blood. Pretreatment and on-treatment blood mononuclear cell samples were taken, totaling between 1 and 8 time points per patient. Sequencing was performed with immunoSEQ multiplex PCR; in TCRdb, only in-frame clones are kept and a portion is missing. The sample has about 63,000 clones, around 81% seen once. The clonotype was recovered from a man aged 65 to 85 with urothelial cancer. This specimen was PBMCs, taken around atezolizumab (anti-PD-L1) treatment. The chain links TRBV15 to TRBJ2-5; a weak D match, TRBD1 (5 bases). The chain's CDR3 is CATSRAGPQETQYF. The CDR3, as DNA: TGTGCCACCAGCAGAGCAGGGCCACAAGAGACCCAGTACTTC.